This passage covers 29 T cell receptor beta chains from one sample sequenced in a study of cytomegalovirus exposure and HLA in healthy donors. PCR primers comprised 60 Vbeta and 13 Jbeta primers. The table came from immunoSEQ multiplex PCR; TCRdb's copy has only in-frame clones and leaves some out. There are 95,000 to 150,000 clones in the sample; roughly 78% occur only once, and 2.5% to 3.5% lies in the top ten. The material sequenced was PBMCs. The origin of the receptors is a woman aged 25-40 years in good health and CMV-seropositive.

The V and J genes are TRBV5-4 and TRBJ2-7; D remains unclear. Germline CDR1 and CDR2: SGHNT and YYREEE (reference sequence). V was trimmed by 0 bases and J by 4 bases, leaving 11 bases between them. The CDR3 is 14 residues long. CDR3 loop: CASSLETFGYEQYF. CDR3 nucleotide sequence: TGTGCCAGCAGCTTGGAGACCTTCGGGTACGAGCAGTACTTC.

The gene calls are TRBV11-2 and TRBJ2-2; 8 bases align to TRBD1. CDR1 and CDR2 from the germline V gene are SGHAT and FQNNGV. V lost 4 bases, J lost 6 bases, and 7 bases stayed unmatched. This CDR3 has 15 residues. CDR3 in DNA: TGTGCCAGCAGCTCGATGGACAGGGACGCCGGGGAGCTGTTTTTT. Its translation: CASSSMDRDAGELFF.

The chain's CDR3 is CASFKTGYYGYTF. CDR3 nucleotide sequence: TGTGCCAGCTTTAAGACAGGCTACTATGGCTACACCTTC. V and J are TRBV2 and TRBJ1-2; maybe TRBD1 (6 bases). CDR1 is SNHLY, CDR2 FYNNEI, per germline. V shed 8 bases and J shed 3 bases, with 13 bases lying between them. The CDR3 totals 13 residues.

The chain combines TRBV30 with TRBJ1-6; 9 positions match TRBD1. From germline, CDR1 is GTSNPN and CDR2 SVGIG (reference sequence). This CDR3 is built from 17 residues. V lost 0 bases and J lost 9; bases outside the gene matches: 12. The CDR3 region is CAWSVPQQGARGSPLHF. The DNA of the CDR3 is TGTGCCTGGAGTGTCCCCCAACAGGGGGCGCGGGGTTCACCCCTCCACTTT. Full variable domain (remainder filled in from reference TRBV30 and TRBJ1-6): SQTIHQWPATLVQPVGSPLSLECTVEGTSNPNLYWYRQAAGRGLQLLFYSVGIGQISSEVPQNLSASRPQDRQFILSSKKLLLSDSGFYLCAWSVPQQGARGSPLHFGNGTRLTVT.

The CDR3 DNA sequence: TGTGCCAGCAGTGAACTTCGGACAGGGAGGGCGACGGGTGGAAAACTGTTTTTT. It yields the protein CASSELRTGRATGGKLFF. The V and J genes are TRBV25-1 and TRBJ1-4; 8 bases match TRBD1. Germline CDR1 MGHDK, CDR2 SYGVNS. This CDR3 is built from 18 residues. V trimming: 2 bases; J trimming: 10 bases; junction bases outside the gene matches: 18.

The genes are TRBV9 and TRBJ2-7; TRBD1 matches 7 bases. The trim removed 0 bases at V and 3 bases at J, leaving 6 bases unmatched. This CDR3 comprises 15 residues. Germline loops: CDR1 SGDLS, CDR2 YYNGEE. CDR3 bases: TGTGCCAGCAGCGTAGCCCCGGGACAGAACTACGAGCAGTACTTC. As protein: CASSVAPGQNYEQYF.

This clone was observed a few times. The V and J genes are TRBV18 and TRBJ1-3; TRBD1 matches at 8 bases. The CDR3 loop spans 18 amino acids. J gave up 0 bases and V 3 bases, and 10 bases lay outside the gene matches. The germline CDR1 and CDR2 sequences are KGHSH and LQKENI. CDR3 sequence (DNA): TGTGCCAGCTCACCGTATTGGACAGGGTCGGGCTCTGGAAACACCATATATTTT. Residues: CASSPYWTGSGSGNTIYF.

This clone was counted only a few times. Other DNA sequences within the sample encode an identical CDR3. The chain employs TRBV25-1 and TRBJ1-4; TRBD1 is a possible D gene (6 bases). The ends were cut back, 3 bases at V and 8 bases at J, with 7 bases in the middle. The CDR3 consists of 12 residues. Germline CDR1 MGHDK, CDR2 SYGVNS. The chain's CDR3 is CASSEGHEKLFF. DNA of the CDR3: TGTGCCAGCAGTGAGGGACACGAAAAACTGTTTTTT.

This sequence joins TRBV5-1 and TRBJ2-7; 7 nucleotides agree with TRBD1. The CDR3 is 14 residues long. Germline lookup yields CDR1 SGHRS and CDR2 YFSETQ. V dropped 6 bases and J dropped 3; count of bases not matched to a gene: 9. The CDR3 coding sequence is TGCGCCAGCACCCGGACAGGTGGGAACTACGAGCAGTACTTC. Translating it yields CASTRTGGNYEQYF. The variable domain in full, with the rest retrieved from reference TRBV5-1 and TRBJ2-7, is KAGVTQTPRYLIKTRGQQVTLSCSPISGHRSVSWYQQTPGQGLQFLFEYFSETQRNKGNFPGRFSGRQFSNSRSEMNVSTLELGDSALYLCASTRTGGNYEQYFGPGTRLTVT.

The chain links TRBV30 to TRBJ1-2, with 10 bases identical to TRBD1. The CDR3 is 14 residues long. The V segment lost 3 bases and the J segment 7 bases; nucleotides outside the gene matches: 8. The germline gives CDR1 GTSNPN, CDR2 SVGIG (reference sequence). In DNA, the CDR3 is TGTGCCTGGAGCTTCGACAGGGGGCGCGGTGGCTACACCTTC. Translated, it gives CAWSFDRGRGGYTF.

The chain combines TRBV9 with TRBJ2-3, with TRBD2 as a possible D gene (5 bases). CDR3 size: 18 residues. The germline V and J ends were trimmed by 4 bases and 2 bases, with 23 bases remaining between them. CDR1 and CDR2 (germline): SGDLS, YYNGEE. The CDR3 sequence: CASSKRGSSVAYTDTQYF. The CDR3 nucleotides are TGTGCCAGCAGCAAACGGGGATCCAGCGTGGCGTACACAGATACGCAGTATTTT.

CDR3 coding DNA: TGTGCCAGCAGTTTGGTCTTGGCGGGGGAAAATGGTGAGCAGTTCTTC. This sequence encodes CASSLVLAGENGEQFF. The chain has TRBV28 and TRBJ2-1; 7 nucleotides agree with TRBD2. The length of the CDR3 is 16 residues. Germline-derived CDR1 and CDR2 are MDHEN and SYDVKM. The V and J ends lost 3 bases and 9 bases, in that order; junction bases with no gene match: 14. The complete variable domain, with remaining parts taken from reference TRBV28 and TRBJ2-1, reads DVKVTQSSRYLVKRTGEKVFLECVQDMDHENMFWYRQDPGLGLRLIYFSYDVKMKEKGDIPEGYSVSREKKERFSLILESASTNQTSMYLCASSLVLAGENGEQFFGPGTRLTVL.

The chain is built from TRBV5-1 and TRBJ2-2; D might be TRBD2 (7 bases). This CDR3 is 14 amino acids long. Per the germline V gene, CDR1 is SGHRS and CDR2 is YFSETQ. Trimming cost V 5 bases and J 1 base, with 9 bases left between them. CDR3 sequence reads: CASRRGGNTGELFF. CDR3 DNA sequence: TGCGCCAGCAGAAGGGGGGGGAACACCGGGGAGCTGTTTTTT.

The CDR3 DNA follows: TGCGCCAAAACCGGGACAGGGACCACCGGGGAGCTGTTTTTT. It translates to CAKTGTGTTGELFF. The gene calls are TRBV10-1 and TRBJ2-2; 9 nucleotides line up with TRBD1. Looked up from germline, CDR1 is WNHNN and CDR2 is SYGVQD (reference sequence). The CDR3 extends over 14 amino acids. V shed 10 bases and J 4 bases; nucleotides not matched to a gene: 7.

The rearrangement links TRBV7-2 to TRBJ1-4, with 7 nucleotides matching TRBD1. The CDR3 is made up of 15 amino acids. Germline lookup yields CDR1 SGHTA and CDR2 FQGNSA. Trimming removed 4 bases from V and 8 bases from J; junction bases left unmatched: 10. CDR3 nucleotide sequence: TGTGCCAGCAGCTCCTACAGGGGAACGGGGGAAAAACTGTTTTTT. It codes for CASSSYRGTGEKLFF.

The chain has TRBV6-5 and TRBJ2-2; TRBD2 matches at 10 bases. The CDR3 contains 15 residues. The V gene's germline CDR1 is MNHEY and CDR2 SVGAGI. The V and J ends lost 6 bases and 8 bases, in that order; junction bases with no gene match: 9. CDR3 coding DNA: TGTGCCAGCAGACCCCCGCTAGCGGGGGTAGGGGAGCTGTTTTTT. It yields the protein CASRPPLAGVGELFF.

J is TRBJ2-1 and V is TRBV4-1; TRBD2 matches 11 bases. Trimming at V came to 3 bases and at J to 8 bases, leaving 12 bases not matched to a gene. Germline-derived CDR1 and CDR2 are MGHRA and YSYEKL. There are 17 residues in the CDR3. The CDR3 is CASSHILAGGSFDEQFF. The DNA of the CDR3 is TGCGCCAGCAGCCATATCCTAGCGGGGGGTTCGTTTGATGAGCAGTTCTTC.

V and J are TRBV19 and TRBJ1-3, with a weak D call TRBD1 (5 bases). Germline assignment: CDR1 LNHDA and CDR2 SQIVND (reference sequence). Trimming cost V 6 bases and J 4 bases, with 16 bases left between them. The CDR3 has 15 amino acids. CDR3 DNA sequence: TGTGCCAGTAGCCGGGAGGCAGGGCTCGGAAACACCATATATTTT. This encodes CASSREAGLGNTIYF.

Comment on this clone: This sample includes further DNA sequences coding for the same CDR3. The chain combines TRBV2 with TRBJ1-5; the match to TRBD1 covers 7 bases. The CDR3 runs 15 residues. V gave up 7 bases and J gave up 0 bases; unmatched junction bases: 6. Germline lookup yields CDR1 SNHLY and CDR2 FYNNEI. In nucleotides, the CDR3 is TGTGCCAGCACTGGGACAGCCTATAGCAATCAGCCCCAGCATTTT. Residues: CASTGTAYSNQPQHF.

This clone was counted between two and nine times. This chain uses TRBV18 with TRBJ1-3; D is perhaps TRBD1 (6 bases). V lost 4 bases and J lost 0, with 10 bases in between. CDR1 is KGHSH and CDR2 is LQKENI in the germline V gene. The CDR3 totals 15 residues. The CDR3: CASSQTGRSGNTIYF. CDR3 nucleotide sequence: TGTGCCAGCTCACAAACAGGGCGCTCTGGAAACACCATATATTTT. The variable domain in full, completed from reference TRBV18 and TRBJ1-3, reads NAGVMQNPRHLVRRRGQEARLRCSPMKGHSHVYWYRQLPEEGLKFMVYLQKENIIDESGMPKERFSAEFPKEGPSILRIQQVVRGDSAAYFCASSQTGRSGNTIYFGEGSWLTVV.

The J gene is TRBJ2-7, the V gene TRBV9, with 7 bases identical to TRBD1. The CDR3 covers 16 residues. CDR1 is SGDLS, CDR2 YYNGEE, per germline. Germline trimming cut 3 bases from V and 0 bases from J; bases unmatched to any gene: 9. The CDR3 region is CASSASRTGDSYEQYF. DNA for the CDR3: TGTGCCAGCAGCGCGAGCCGGACAGGCGACTCCTACGAGCAGTACTTC.

The chain joins TRBV28 to TRBJ2-7; weak D call: TRBD1 (6 bases). Germline values: CDR1 MDHEN, CDR2 SYDVKM. There are 16 residues in the CDR3. V lost 6 bases and J 0 bases, leaving 18 bases between the germline ends. CDR3 amino acids: CASSQTRGIYSYEQYF. For the CDR3, the DNA is TGTGCCAGCAGCCAGACAAGGGGGATTTACTCCTACGAGCAGTACTTC.

The V call is TRBV9, the J call TRBJ2-3; 10 bases align to TRBD1. With V trimmed by 3 bases and J by 0 bases, 7 bases remained unmatched. Germline V gives CDR1 SGDLS, CDR2 YYNGEE. The CDR3 loop spans 17 amino acids. CDR3 nucleotide sequence: TGTGCCAGCAGCGCCAGGACAGGGGGTTTTAGCACAGATACGCAGTATTTT. Its protein product is CASSARTGGFSTDTQYF.

The chain uses TRBV6-1 and TRBJ1-1, with no clear D. CDR3 length: 13 amino acids. The V end lost 3 bases, the J end lost 1 base, and 6 bases lay between the germline ends. CDR1 MNHNS and CDR2 SASEGT come from the germline V gene. The CDR3 reads CASSDRRNTEAFF. The CDR3 coding sequence is TGTGCCAGCAGTGATAGGAGGAACACTGAAGCTTTCTTT.

This clone has a handful of counts. The chain joins TRBV29-1 to TRBJ1-6; D possibly corresponds to TRBD1 (5 bases). CDR1 and CDR2 (germline): SQVTM, ANQGSEA. With 7 bases removed from V and 11 bases from J, the gap between germline ends came to 18 bases. This CDR3 is built from 13 residues. The CDR3 sequence: CSAQVGRDAPLHF. The CDR3 nucleotides read TGCAGCGCCCAGGTAGGGCGGGACGCACCCCTCCACTTT.

The chain couples TRBV6-5 to TRBJ1-5, with D hard to call. Germline assignment: CDR1 MNHEY and CDR2 SVGAGI. Deletions cut 2 bases from V and 3 bases from J, with 8 bases between. The CDR3 totals 14 residues. The CDR3 DNA reads TGTGCCAGCAGTTACGGCGGTACCAATCAGCCCCAGCATTTT. This translates into CASSYGGTNQPQHF.

This clone was found once. The chain is built from TRBV30 and TRBJ1-1; D gene unclear. V was shortened by 1 base and J by 1 base, with 4 bases between the two germline ends. CDR3 length equals 12 residues. Germline CDR1 reads GTSNPN; CDR2 reads SVGIG (reference sequence). In nucleotides, the CDR3 is TGTGCCTGGAGTGCCCAGAACACTGAAGCTTTCTTT. Translating gives CAWSAQNTEAFF.

The chain recombines TRBV5-1 with TRBJ1-1; TRBD1 aligns across 7 bases. The length of the CDR3 is 19 residues. The junction had 15 bases not matched to a gene; V was cut back by 0 bases and J by 1 base. Germline CDR1 and CDR2: SGHRS and YFSETQ. The CDR3 nucleotides read TGCGCCAGCAGCTTGGCCGTAGGTCAGACAGGGCGAAAGAACACTGAAGCTTTCTTT. Translated: CASSLAVGQTGRKNTEAFF.

The rearrangement joins TRBV29-1 to TRBJ1-5, with D hard to call. V was cut by 2 bases and J by 6 bases, with 11 bases left in between. The CDR3 extends over 13 amino acids. Germline V gene sequence: CDR1 SQVTM, CDR2 ANQGSEA. This CDR3 is CSVEIAPGQPQHF. In nucleotides, the CDR3 is TGCAGCGTTGAAATAGCGCCGGGTCAGCCCCAGCATTTT.